This T cell receptor beta chain comes out of a study of CD8 T cells in ankylosing spondylitis. Study-wide results and limits: CD8+ by phenotype, disease-linked clones were relatively rare in peripheral blood. It appeared that ankylosing spondylitis blood was characterized by a TCR beta motif of about eight highly homologous variants. Clones tied to disease were said to be significantly enriched in matched ankylosing spondylitis synovial fluid.

The count of this clonotype is one. Its cognate antigen is unknown. Losses at the gene ends were 4 bases for V and 7 bases for J; bases not matched to a gene: 5. Per germline, CDR1 SQVTM and CDR2 ANQGSEA. The CDR3 runs to 13 residues. In making TCR beta libraries, quantitative 5'-RACE with molecular barcodes was used. TCRdb analysed the 5' RACE reads with MiXCR anew, one entry per CDR3 protein. The sample has more than 95,000 distinct CDR3 sequences, roughly 8% seen once. The TCR was taken from a male donor with ankylosing spondylitis or in good health (not recorded which). The specimen was blood, either unsorted or a sorted T cell fraction (not recorded which). The chain recombines TRBV29-1 with TRBJ2-1, with TRBD2 matching over 9 bases. The CDR3 reads CSVGLLAGNEQFF. CDR3 coding DNA: TGCAGCGTTGGATTGCTAGCGGGAAATGAGCAGTTCTTC.